This T cell receptor (beta chain) is drawn from a study of T cells in Graves' hyperthyroidism and ophthalmopathy. This CDR3 spans 14 amino acids. The V and J ends lost 6 bases and 5 bases respectively, with 13 bases between them. Looked up from germline, CDR1 is ENHRY and CDR2 is SYGVKD. Each patient was aged 18 to 65 and had newly diagnosed hyperthyroidism of under 2 months' duration. Uncontrolled infection, other autoimmune disease, pregnancy or lactation led to exclusion. Together with thyroid ultrasound, orbital computed tomography, serum thyroxine and TRAb, clinical symptoms were used for diagnoses. Using RNA transcripts as the source, TCR beta CDR3 regions were amplified. The HTBI primer set was used in a first-round RT-PCR of the TCR CDR3. TCRdb re-analysed the multiplex PCR reads in MiXCR, keeping a single row per CDR3 protein. The repertoire holds roughly 570,000 distinct CDR3 sequences, just over 45% seen once, with about 8.3% in the top ten.

Broader study findings: In the blood, most expanded thyroid clonotypes above 0.001 appeared as well.

As concerns this clonotype: Its specificity is unknown.

The chain combines TRBV10-3 with TRBJ2-2; D unclear. The material sequenced was peripheral blood or thyroid tissue (not recorded which). The TCR sequence derives from a woman younger than 30 with Graves' hyperthyroidism. The CDR3 is CAIRAYTATGELFF. The CDR3, as DNA: TGTGCCATCAGAGCCTATACGGCTACCGGGGAGCTGTTTTTT.